The rows below give T cell receptor beta chains drawn from one sample of a study of response to subunit inactivated influenza vaccine. In TCRdb, the RT-PCR reads were re-called with MiXCR into one record per CDR3 protein. This sample has around 520,000 distinct CDR3 sequences, with 25% found just once. The sample here was CD4+ T cells sorted from PBMCs, taken roughly 5 days after vaccination. These receptors originate from a man aged 50-59 years who received an inactivated influenza vaccine. Each CDR3 is given with its conserved first and last residue.

v_gene	j_gene	CDR3aa
TRBV5-1	TRBJ1-2	CASKEGGGYGYTF
TRBV6-2/TRBV6-3	TRBJ2-5	CASSIRALQETQYF
TRBV24-1	TRBJ2-1	CATSDFDGGQHNEQFF
TRBV19	TRBJ2-3	CASSRGLAGGGDTQYF
TRBV5-1	TRBJ2-3	CASSPWLRGGFTDTQYF
TRBV12-3/TRBV12-4	TRBJ1-2	CASSLDRGRGGYTF
TRBV5-1	TRBJ2-2	CASSFGTGRTGELFF
TRBV5-6	TRBJ2-5	CASSWTGIGETQYF
TRBV20-1	TRBJ2-7	CSASTRLAAYEQYF
TRBV24-1	TRBJ2-1	CATSSVDEQFF
TRBV12-3/TRBV12-4	TRBJ2-5	CASSLGEVETQYF
TRBV28	TRBJ2-7	CASSDLTGREQYF
TRBV7-2	TRBJ2-1	CASSLDTSVPPEQFF
TRBV12-3/TRBV12-4	TRBJ1-1	CASSINTEAFF
TRBV6-2/TRBV6-3	TRBJ1-2	CASRSTGGYGYTF
TRBV12-3/TRBV12-4	TRBJ1-1	CASIGAGRFTEAFF
TRBV28	TRBJ2-2	CASETGGIITGELFF
TRBV24-1	TRBJ2-1	CATRRSSYNEQFF
TRBV4-3	TRBJ2-3	CASSQVFIGTDTQYF
TRBV20-1	TRBJ2-1	CSARDSLSLVQFF
TRBV28	TRBJ2-2	CASGSRTPRTGELFF
TRBV7-2	TRBJ2-3	CASSLSGLAATITDTQYF
TRBV5-4	TRBJ2-5	CASSRRQEQETQYF
TRBV15	TRBJ1-6	CATSRGGGTQNSPLHF
TRBV10-3	TRBJ1-1	CAISAKMNTEAFF
TRBV5-5	TRBJ2-4	CASSLAAQGGNIQYF
TRBV11-2	TRBJ2-7	CASSSPRGPRYEQYF
TRBV5-1	TRBJ2-6	CASSFSGDGANVLTF
TRBV4-3	TRBJ2-5	CASSQGGTGGTQYF
TRBV5-6	TRBJ2-2	CASSLDGKTNTGELFF
TRBV3-1	TRBJ2-1	CASSLRQMQFF
TRBV12-3/TRBV12-4	TRBJ2-3	CASSRADTQYF
TRBV7-2	TRBJ2-5	CASSFWTGGETQYF
TRBV5-1	TRBJ2-1	CASSAPSGTYNEQFF
TRBV5-4	TRBJ2-7	CASSLGTAPDYEQYF
TRBV7-2	TRBJ2-3	CASRDRAPTQYF
TRBV5-1	TRBJ2-2	CASSLNGLVGAGELFF
TRBV3-1	TRBJ1-2	CASSKYPDMNYGYTF
TRBV7-2	TRBJ2-7	CASSLATGLRGEQYF
TRBV3-1	TRBJ2-7	CASSRTGTAPHEQYF
TRBV28	TRBJ1-1	CASSGGRTEAFF
TRBV11-3	TRBJ2-3	CASSLVSTSGTDTQYF
TRBV5-1	TRBJ2-2	CASSLARAGGTGELFF